The entry below describes one T cell receptor beta chain. Its target is unknown. The data stem from a study of T cells in Graves' hyperthyroidism and ophthalmopathy. At the level of the study: Upon initial diagnosis and before any treatment, peripheral blood was collected. Study-wide results and limits: The model made its ophthalmopathy prediction, and onset followed a median about 6.8 months later.

The germline CDR1 and CDR2 sequences are DFQATT and SNEGSKA (reference sequence). The CDR3 totals 13 residues. V lost 7 bases, J lost 3 bases, and 14 bases lay in between. Amplification of TCR beta CDR3 regions was performed using RNA transcripts as template. An initial round of RT-PCR targeting the TCR CDR3 relied on the HTBI primer set. TCRdb called the multiplex PCR reads again in MiXCR, with one record for every CDR3 protein. The data contain approximately 700,000 distinct CDR3 sequences, about 16% of them singletons. Sequenced input: blood. The clonotype comes from a man between 18 and 35 years old with Graves' hyperthyroidism. The chain uses TRBV20-1 and TRBJ2-3; D might be TRBD2 (6 bases). In DNA, the CDR3 is TGCAGTGTGTGGAGGGTAGCGACAGATACGCAGTATTTT. Its translation: CSVWRVATDTQYF.